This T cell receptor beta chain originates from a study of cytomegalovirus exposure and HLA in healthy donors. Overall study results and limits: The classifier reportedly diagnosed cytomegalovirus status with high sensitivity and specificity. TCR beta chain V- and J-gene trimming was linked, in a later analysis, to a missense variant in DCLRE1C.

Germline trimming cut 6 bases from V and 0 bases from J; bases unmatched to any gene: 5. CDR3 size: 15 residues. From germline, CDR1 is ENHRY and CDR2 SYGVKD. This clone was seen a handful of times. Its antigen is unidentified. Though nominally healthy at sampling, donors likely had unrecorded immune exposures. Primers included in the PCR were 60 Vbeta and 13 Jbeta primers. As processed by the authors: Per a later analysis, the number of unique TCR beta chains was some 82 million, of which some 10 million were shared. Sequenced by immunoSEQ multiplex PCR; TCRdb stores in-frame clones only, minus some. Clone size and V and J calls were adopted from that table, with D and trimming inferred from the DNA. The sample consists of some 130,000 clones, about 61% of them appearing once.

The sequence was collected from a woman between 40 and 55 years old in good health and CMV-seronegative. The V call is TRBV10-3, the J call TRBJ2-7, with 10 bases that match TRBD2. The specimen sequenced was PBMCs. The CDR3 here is CAISLGLASSYEQYF. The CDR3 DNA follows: TGTGCCATCAGCTTGGGACTAGCGAGCTCCTACGAGCAGTACTTC.